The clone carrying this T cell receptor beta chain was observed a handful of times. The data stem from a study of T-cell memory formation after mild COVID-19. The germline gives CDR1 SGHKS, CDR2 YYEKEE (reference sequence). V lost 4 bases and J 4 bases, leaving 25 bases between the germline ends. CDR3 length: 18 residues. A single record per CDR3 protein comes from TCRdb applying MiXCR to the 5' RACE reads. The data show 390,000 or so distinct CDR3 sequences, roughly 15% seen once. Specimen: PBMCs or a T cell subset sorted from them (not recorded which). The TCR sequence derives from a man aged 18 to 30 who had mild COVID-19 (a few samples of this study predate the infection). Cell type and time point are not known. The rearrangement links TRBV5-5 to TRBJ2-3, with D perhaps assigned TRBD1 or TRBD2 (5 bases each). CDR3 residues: CASSMGPGRAARADTQYF. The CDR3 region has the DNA TGTGCCAGCAGCATGGGTCCGGGACGCGCTGCAAGGGCAGATACGCAGTATTTT.